These 9 T cell receptor beta chains were all obtained from the same sample, sequenced in a study of T cell changes during pregnancy in multiple sclerosis. The repertoire was sequenced with immunoSEQ multiplex PCR; TCRdb's copy has only in-frame clones and lacks some. This table has some 80,000 clones, 90% to 95% appearing once. Sample: peripheral blood, taken in the second trimester of pregnancy. All receptors come from a female donor with multiple sclerosis, enrolled in a pregnancy study.

The chain links TRBV5-4 to TRBJ1-2; 8 bases agree with TRBD1. The CDR3 has 14 residues. V was pared by 5 bases and J by 7 bases, with 10 bases of the junction left unmatched. Germline loops: CDR1 SGHNT, CDR2 YYREEE (reference sequence). As DNA, the CDR3 is TGTGCCAGCAGGAAAGGGCCAGGGGGCTCTGGCTACACCTTC. Amino acid sequence: CASRKGPGGSGYTF.

CDR3 nucleotide sequence: TGTGCCAGCAGCCAAGATCGAGGGCAGCCCCAGCATTTT. Protein sequence: CASSQDRGQPQHF. The genes are TRBV4-2 and TRBJ1-5, with D hard to call. CDR1 is LGHNA, CDR2 YNFKEQ, per germline. V lost 0 bases to trimming and J lost 7 bases, with 7 bases between them. The CDR3 covers 13 residues.

The table lists this clone with a count of one. This chain joins TRBV5-8 and TRBJ1-5, with D unclear. V shed 0 bases and J shed 0 bases, with 13 bases lying between them. This CDR3 is built from 17 residues. Germline V gives CDR1 SGHTS, CDR2 YDEGEE. CDR3 in amino acids: CASSLVATTYSNQPQHF. CDR3 bases: TGTGCCAGCAGCTTGGTAGCAACCACATATAGCAATCAGCCCCAGCATTTT.

This rearrangement joins TRBV7-2 to TRBJ1-4; no definite D call. The V gene lost 2 bases and the J gene lost 3 bases, with 7 bases spanning the gap. This CDR3 is built from 14 residues. Germline CDR1 SGHTA, CDR2 FQGNSA. The CDR3 is CASSLYSPNEKLFF. The DNA for the CDR3 is TGTGCCAGCAGCTTATACAGTCCTAATGAAAAACTGTTTTTT.

This clone was seen many times. The rearrangement uses TRBV2 and TRBJ2-1; D might be TRBD2 (7 bases). Looked up from germline, CDR1 is SNHLY and CDR2 is FYNNEI. The length of the CDR3 is 14 residues. The V end was cut by 0 bases, the J end by 9 bases, with 12 bases between. CDR3 residues: CASSEAGGQVEQFF. As DNA, the CDR3 is TGTGCCAGCAGTGAAGCGGGGGGGCAGGTTGAGCAGTTCTTC.

CDR3 protein: CASSLHPQGLLAYEQFF. The CDR3 bases are TGTGCCAGTAGTCTCCACCCCCAGGGACTTCTGGCTTATGAGCAGTTCTTC. This chain joins TRBV19 and TRBJ2-1; D might be TRBD2 (6 bases). Germline CDR1 reads LNHDA; CDR2 reads SQIVND (reference sequence). The V gene lost 5 bases and the J gene lost 8 bases, with 25 bases spanning the gap. This CDR3 region has 17 residues.

The J gene is TRBJ2-1, the V gene TRBV19, with TRBD2 as a possible D gene (5 bases). Trimming removed 5 bases from V and 7 bases from J, with 12 bases in between. The V gene's germline CDR1 is LNHDA and CDR2 SQIVND (reference sequence). The CDR3 is made up of 13 amino acids. The CDR3 DNA sequence: TGTGCCAGTAGTGACTCCCCGGGGAATGAGCAGTTCTTC. Translating it yields CASSDSPGNEQFF.

The chain is built from TRBV7-8 and TRBJ2-7, with D possibly matching TRBD2 (5 bases). Germline CDR1 reads SGHVS; CDR2 reads FQNEAQ. Trimming stripped 5 bases from V and 0 bases from J, with 14 bases between. The CDR3 runs to 15 residues. CDR3 loop: CASSPRDRSSYEQYF. CDR3 DNA: TGTGCCAGCAGCCCGAGGGATCGGAGCTCCTACGAGCAGTACTTC.

This chain connects TRBV29-1 to TRBJ2-5, with 9 positions matching TRBD2. J was trimmed by 5 bases and V by 5 bases; bases with no gene match: 9. From germline, CDR1 is SQVTM and CDR2 ANQGSEA. This CDR3 spans 14 amino acids. As DNA, the CDR3 is TGCAGCGTTTTGCGGGAGGGCCTGGAGGAGACCCAGTACTTC. Translation gives CSVLREGLEETQYF.